One and the same sample provided the 18 T cell receptor beta chains below, sequenced in a study of blood T cells in healthy people across ages. It was with a sample-barcoded 5' primer and a J-beta primer mix that a second PCR of roughly 6 to 12 cycles was run. Via MiXCR, TCRdb re-called the 5' RACE reads, giving one row per CDR3 protein. The data contain around 1,000,000 distinct CDR3 sequences, around two fifths of them singletons. Input material: blood. The receptors derive from a man aged 18 to 30 in good health.

This clonotype occurred once. One end of the junction is discordant with germline, which a read error may explain. The chain employs TRBV12-3 or TRBV12-4 and TRBJ2-3; no firm D call. CDR3 length equals 13 residues. The CDR3 DNA sequence: TGTGTCAGCAGTTTCACTAGCACAGATACGCAGTATTTT. Translated, it gives CVSSFTSTDTQYF.

This rearrangement joins TRBV12-3 or TRBV12-4 to TRBJ1-2; D gene unclear. This CDR3 spans 14 amino acids. V lost 5 bases, J lost 4 bases, and 14 bases lay in between. The CDR3 sequence is CASSPGYVGYGYTF. CDR3 DNA: TGTGCCAGCAGTCCGGGGTATGTCGGCTATGGCTACACCTTC.

This rearrangement joins TRBV14 to TRBJ2-2; D is unresolved. The CDR3 sequence is 15 residues long. Trimming pared 4 bases from V and 4 bases from J, leaving 13 bases between. Germline V gives CDR1 SGHDN, CDR2 FVKESK. Written as DNA, the CDR3 is TGTGCCAGCAGCCGTAGGTGGGCGAGCACCGGGGAGCTGTTTTTT. Its protein product is CASSRRWASTGELFF. The whole variable domain, filled in from reference TRBV14 and TRBJ2-2, reads EAGVTQFPSHSVIEKGQTVTLRCDPISGHDNLYWYRRVMGKEIKFLLHFVKESKQDESGMPNNRFLAERTGGTYSTLKVQPAELEDSGVYFCASSRRWASTGELFFGEGSRLTVL.

The chain has TRBV6-5 and TRBJ1-6; D unresolved. The CDR3 is made up of 17 amino acids. CDR1 and CDR2 from the germline V gene are MNHEY and SVGAGI. V was pared by 0 bases and J by 7 bases, with 16 bases between. The CDR3 nucleotides are TGTGCCAGCAGTTACTCGGTCCCAGAATCACCAAATTCACCCCTCCACTTT. Protein sequence: CASSYSVPESPNSPLHF.

In the case of this clonotype: The junction does not match germline at one end; this may be a read error. V is TRBV7-3 and J is TRBJ2-1, with a possible D match to TRBD2 (5 bases). The CDR3 is 15 amino acids. Germline V gives CDR1 SGHTA, CDR2 FQGTGA. CDR3 region: CASSLESNDGNELFF. The CDR3 coding sequence is TGTGCCAGCAGCTTAGAATCGAACGACGGGAATGAGCTGTTCTTC.

CDR3 region: CASSSQGVLDEQYF. In DNA form, the CDR3 reads TGTGCCAGCAGCTCTCAGGGTGTCCTAGACGAGCAGTACTTC. The chain employs TRBV7-2 and TRBJ2-7; the D gene is possibly TRBD1 (5 bases). Germline lookup yields CDR1 SGHTA and CDR2 FQGNSA. Deletions cut 4 bases from V and 5 bases from J, with 15 bases between. The length of the CDR3 is 14 residues.

The rearrangement uses TRBV6-5 and TRBJ2-1, with a possible D match to TRBD2 (6 bases). The CDR3 loop spans 17 amino acids. Trimming left V 4 bases short and J 0 bases short, with 16 bases between. Per germline, CDR1 MNHEY and CDR2 SVGAGI. CDR3 sequence reads: CASSSREVEGSYNEQFF. In nucleotides, the CDR3 is TGTGCCAGCAGTTCCCGTGAGGTGGAGGGCTCCTACAATGAGCAGTTCTTC.

This clonotype has only a few counts. The V and J genes are TRBV7-9 and TRBJ1-6; 10 bases are a match to TRBD1. The CDR3 extends over 14 amino acids. The V and J ends lost 6 bases and 9 bases, in that order; junction bases with no gene match: 5. Germline V gives CDR1 SEHNR, CDR2 FQNEAQ (reference sequence). The CDR3 sequence: CASRTGTGASPLHF. The DNA of the CDR3 is TGTGCCAGCAGAACCGGGACAGGGGCTTCACCCCTCCACTTT.

The chain uses TRBV14 and TRBJ2-5; the D is unclear. V dropped 2 bases and J dropped 5 bases, with 15 bases sitting between them. Germline CDR1 SGHDN, CDR2 FVKESK. The CDR3 length is 15 residues. Written as DNA, the CDR3 is TGTGCCAGCAGCCAAAGTATTTTGGGGTCGGAGACCCAGTACTTC. Its translation: CASSQSILGSETQYF. The entire variable domain, with the rest obtained from reference TRBV14 and TRBJ2-5, is as follows: EAGVTQFPSHSVIEKGQTVTLRCDPISGHDNLYWYRRVMGKEIKFLLHFVKESKQDESGMPNNRFLAERTGGTYSTLKVQPAELEDSGVYFCASSQSILGSETQYFGPGTRLLVL.

The CDR3 here is CATDRGHGDTQYF. The CDR3 DNA reads as TGTGCCACTGACAGGGGGCATGGAGATACGCAGTATTTT. V gene TRBV10-3 combines with J gene TRBJ2-3; 10 positions agree with TRBD1. Germline loops: CDR1 ENHRY, CDR2 SYGVKD. The J segment lost 5 bases and the V segment lost 10 bases, leaving 6 bases of the junction unmatched. The CDR3 is 13 residues long.

This clonotype was observed a few times. The chain is built from TRBV4-3 and TRBJ1-2, with D tentatively TRBD1 (5 bases). Germline values: CDR1 LGHNA, CDR2 YSLEER. V gave up 5 bases and J gave up 4 bases, with 14 bases separating them. The CDR3 spans 14 residues. DNA for the CDR3: TGCGCCAGCAGCGCCGCCCAGGGTGGCTATGGCTACACCTTC. Translation: CASSAAQGGYGYTF.

Comment on this clonotype: The junction and the germline gene differ at one end; a read error may be behind it. V gene TRBV12-3 or TRBV12-4 combines with J gene TRBJ2-3; D tentatively fits TRBD1 or TRBD2 (7 bases each). The CDR3 covers 14 residues. CDR3 coding DNA: TGTGCCTGCAGTCCGAACCAGGGGGGGGATACGCAGTATTTT. It is translated as CACSPNQGGDTQYF.

The chain uses TRBV7-2 and TRBJ1-6, with D maybe TRBD1 (6 bases). The germline V gene encodes CDR1 SGHTA and CDR2 FQGNSA. The CDR3 is made up of 13 amino acids. V lost 5 bases, J lost 9 bases, and 11 bases lay in between. CDR3: CASSPVTGSPLHF. CDR3 DNA sequence: TGTGCCAGCAGCCCGGTGACAGGTTCACCCCTCCACTTT.

The chain employs TRBV30 and TRBJ1-3, with D hard to call. Germline V gene data show CDR1 as GTSNPN and CDR2 as SVGIG (reference sequence). The CDR3 loop spans 14 amino acids. Trimming removed 4 bases at V and 2 bases at J, with 12 bases between. As DNA, the CDR3 is TGTGCCTGGAATCCGACCATGACTGGAAACACCATATATTTT. As protein: CAWNPTMTGNTIYF. The variable domain in full, with the rest retrieved from reference TRBV30 and TRBJ1-3, is SQTIHQWPATLVQPVGSPLSLECTVEGTSNPNLYWYRQAAGRGLQLLFYSVGIGQISSEVPQNLSASRPQDRQFILSSKKLLLSDSGFYLCAWNPTMTGNTIYFGEGSWLTVV.

This clonotype was seen only a few times. This chain joins TRBV20-1 and TRBJ2-2; 12 positions agree with TRBD2. Germline-derived CDR1 and CDR2 are DFQATT and SNEGSKA (reference sequence). This CDR3 is built from 17 residues. The V and J ends lost 2 bases and 0 bases, in that order; junction bases with no gene match: 4. CDR3 in DNA: TGCAGTGCTAGACCCGGACTAGCGGGGACGAACACCGGGGAGCTGTTTTTT. Its translation: CSARPGLAGTNTGELFF.

The sample holds a few counts of this clonotype. The V gene is TRBV24-1, the J gene TRBJ2-3; 8 bases align to TRBD1. Germline CDR1 and CDR2: KGHDR and SFDVKD. After removal of 4 bases from V and 5 bases from J, the junction contained 10 bases not matched to a gene. This CDR3 comprises 16 residues. In DNA, the CDR3 is TGTGCCACCAGTGACTCCGGACAGGGAAGGGAAGATACGCAGTATTTT. It yields the protein CATSDSGQGREDTQYF.

This clonotype occurred a few times. The chain has TRBV5-6 and TRBJ1-5, with D perhaps TRBD1 (5 bases). Germline assignment: CDR1 SGHDT and CDR2 YYEEEE. This CDR3 has 15 residues. V shed 3 bases and J shed 4 bases, with 14 bases lying between them. CDR3 bases: TGTGCCAGCAGCTCTACCGACTGGGGGAATCAGCCCCAGCATTTT. Its translation is CASSSTDWGNQPQHF.

The chain couples TRBV7-9 to TRBJ1-1, with D unclear. The CDR3 has 12 amino acids. The V gene's germline CDR1 is SEHNR and CDR2 FQNEAQ (reference sequence). Trimming shortened V by 3 bases and J by 7 bases, and 9 bases separated the two germline ends. CDR3 loop: CASSFEGNEAFF. CDR3 in DNA: TGTGCCAGCAGCTTCGAAGGGAATGAAGCTTTCTTT.